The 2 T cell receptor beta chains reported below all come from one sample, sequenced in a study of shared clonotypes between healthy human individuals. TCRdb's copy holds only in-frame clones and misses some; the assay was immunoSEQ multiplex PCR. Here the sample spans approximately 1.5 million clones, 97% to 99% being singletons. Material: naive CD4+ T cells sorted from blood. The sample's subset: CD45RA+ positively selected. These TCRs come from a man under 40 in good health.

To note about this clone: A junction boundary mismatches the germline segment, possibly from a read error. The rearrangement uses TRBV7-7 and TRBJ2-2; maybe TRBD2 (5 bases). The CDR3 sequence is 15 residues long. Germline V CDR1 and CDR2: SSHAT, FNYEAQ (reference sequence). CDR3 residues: CASSLRAVPDGELFF. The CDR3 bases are TGTGCTAGCAGCCTGCGAGCGGTCCCCGACGGGGAGCTGTTTTTT.

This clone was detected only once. The CDR3 protein is CASSNSPEIDQPQHF. CDR3 nucleotides: TGTGCCAGCAGCAACTCGCCAGAGATCGATCAGCCCCAGCATTTT. V usage is TRBV9 and J usage is TRBJ1-5; D not certain. CDR3 length: 15 amino acids. Germline CDR1 and CDR2: SGDLS and YYNGEE. V dropped 4 bases and J dropped 5 bases, with 16 bases sitting between them.